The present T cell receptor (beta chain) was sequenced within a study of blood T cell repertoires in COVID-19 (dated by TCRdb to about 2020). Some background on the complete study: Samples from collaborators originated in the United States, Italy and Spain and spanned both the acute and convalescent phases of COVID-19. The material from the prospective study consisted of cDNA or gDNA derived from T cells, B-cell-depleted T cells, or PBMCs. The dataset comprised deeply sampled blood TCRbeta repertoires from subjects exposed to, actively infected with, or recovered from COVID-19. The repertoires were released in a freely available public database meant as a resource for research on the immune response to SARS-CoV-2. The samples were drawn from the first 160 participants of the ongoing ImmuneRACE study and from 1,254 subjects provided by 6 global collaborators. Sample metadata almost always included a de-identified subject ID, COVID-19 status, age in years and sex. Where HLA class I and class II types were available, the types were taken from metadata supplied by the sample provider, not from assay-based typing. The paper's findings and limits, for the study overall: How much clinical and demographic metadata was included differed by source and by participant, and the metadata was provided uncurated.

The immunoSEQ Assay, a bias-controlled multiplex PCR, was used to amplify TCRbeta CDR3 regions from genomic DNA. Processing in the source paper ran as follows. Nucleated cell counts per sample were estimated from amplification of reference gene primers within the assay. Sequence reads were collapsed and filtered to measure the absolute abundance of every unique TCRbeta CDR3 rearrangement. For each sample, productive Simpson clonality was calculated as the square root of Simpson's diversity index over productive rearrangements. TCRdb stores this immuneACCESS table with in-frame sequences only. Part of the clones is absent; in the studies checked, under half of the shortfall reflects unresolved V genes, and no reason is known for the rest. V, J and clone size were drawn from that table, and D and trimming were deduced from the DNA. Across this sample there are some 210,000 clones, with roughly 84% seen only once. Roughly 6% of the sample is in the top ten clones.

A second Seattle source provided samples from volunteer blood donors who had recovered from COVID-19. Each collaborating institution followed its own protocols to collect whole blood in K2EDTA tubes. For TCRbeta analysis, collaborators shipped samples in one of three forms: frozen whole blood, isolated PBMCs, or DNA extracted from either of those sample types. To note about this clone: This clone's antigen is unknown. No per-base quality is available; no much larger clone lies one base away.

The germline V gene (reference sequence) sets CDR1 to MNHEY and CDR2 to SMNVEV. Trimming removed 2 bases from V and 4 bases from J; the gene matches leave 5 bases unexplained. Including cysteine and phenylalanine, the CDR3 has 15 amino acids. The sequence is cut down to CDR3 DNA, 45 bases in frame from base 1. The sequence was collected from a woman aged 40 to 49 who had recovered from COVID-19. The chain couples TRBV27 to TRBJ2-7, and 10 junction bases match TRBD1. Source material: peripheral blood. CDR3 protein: CASSLRTGGRYEQYF. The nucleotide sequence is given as TGTGCCAGCAGTTTAAGGACAGGGGGTAGGTACGAGCAGTACTTC.